A single sample gave rise to the 10 T cell receptor beta chains below, sequenced in a study of blood T cell repertoires in COVID-19. Profiled with immunoSEQ multiplex PCR; TCRdb holds only in-frame clones, not every one. The sample has 190,000 or so clones, roughly 86% seen once. Specimen: peripheral blood. All receptors derive from a woman in her 30s with active or convalescent COVID-19.

V gene TRBV5-4 combines with J gene TRBJ2-2; 9 bases line up with TRBD1. Germline assignment: CDR1 SGHNT and CDR2 YYREEE (reference sequence). The ends lost 4 bases at V and 7 bases at J; junction bases unmatched: 8. The CDR3 has 15 residues. CDR3 amino acids: CASSAPGQGRGELFF. The DNA of the CDR3 is TGTGCCAGCAGCGCCCCGGGACAGGGTCGCGGGGAGCTGTTTTTT.

This clone was counted a single time. The rearrangement uses TRBV7-6 and TRBJ2-2, with 12 bases identical to TRBD1. The CDR3 consists of 17 residues. V shed 0 bases and J 6 bases; nucleotides not matched to a gene: 5. Germline V lookup: CDR1 SGHVS, CDR2 FNYEAQ. CDR3 sequence: CASSLAPGQGASGELFF. The DNA for the CDR3 is TGTGCCAGCAGCTTAGCTCCGGGACAGGGGGCGTCCGGGGAGCTGTTTTTT.

This clone was recorded a few times. CDR3 DNA sequence: TGTGCCAGCAGCTTCTCCCAGGGGAACACTGAAGCTTTCTTT. It encodes CASSFSQGNTEAFF. The chain couples TRBV11-3 to TRBJ1-1, with TRBD1 as a possible D gene (5 bases). CDR1 is SGHNT, CDR2 YENEEA, per germline. V was shortened by 3 bases and J by 1 base, with 9 bases between the two germline ends. The CDR3 spans 14 residues. Complete variable domain (other parts from reference TRBV11-3 and TRBJ1-1): EAGVVQSPRYKIIEKKQPVAFWCNPISGHNTLYWYLQNLGQGPELLIRYENEEAVDDSQLPKDRFSAERLKGVDSTLKIQPAELGDSAVYLCASSFSQGNTEAFFGQGTRLTVV.

The chain is built from TRBV7-9 and TRBJ1-2, with D tentatively TRBD1 (6 bases). Trimming cost V 1 base and J 8 bases, with 14 bases left between them. Per the germline V gene, CDR1 is SEHNR and CDR2 is FQNEAQ (reference sequence). CDR3 length equals 14 residues. The CDR3 is CASSLEGSGEGYTF. In DNA, the CDR3 is TGTGCCAGCAGCTTAGAGGGGTCAGGGGAAGGCTACACCTTC.

The rearrangement joins TRBV11-3 to TRBJ1-2; no definite D call. CDR1 and CDR2 from the germline V gene are SGHNT and YENEEA. V lost 4 bases to trimming and J lost 5 bases, with 8 bases between them. This CDR3 comprises 12 residues. The CDR3 coding sequence is TGTGCCAGCAGCTCGAACTTATATGGCTACACCTTC. It yields the protein CASSSNLYGYTF.

The rearrangement joins TRBV15 to TRBJ2-7, with 8 bases identical to TRBD2. This CDR3 is built from 17 residues. Germline-derived CDR1 and CDR2 are LNHNV and YYDKDF (reference sequence). The ends lost 5 bases at V and 5 bases at J; junction bases unmatched: 17. The CDR3 protein is CATSAWLSGGVTDEQYF. In nucleotides, the CDR3 is TGTGCCACCAGCGCCTGGTTGAGCGGGGGAGTGACGGACGAGCAGTACTTC.

The chain carries TRBV28 and TRBJ2-7; TRBD2 matches 8 bases. V shed 1 base and J 5 bases; nucleotides not matched to a gene: 7. CDR1 is MDHEN, CDR2 SYDVKM, per germline. The CDR3 has 15 amino acids. Here the CDR3 DNA reads TGTGCCAGCAGTTTATTAGGGGGGACTAGTCACGAGCAGTACTTC. This sequence encodes CASSLLGGTSHEQYF.

J is TRBJ2-1 and V is TRBV10-2; 7 positions match TRBD1. The CDR3 totals 16 residues. The V gene end was trimmed by 4 bases and the J gene end by 4 bases; junction bases not matched to a gene: 10. Germline V gene data show CDR1 as WSHSY and CDR2 as SAAADI. This CDR3 is CASSGHGTASYNEQFF. CDR3 coding DNA: TGCGCCAGCAGTGGGCACGGGACAGCCAGTTACAATGAGCAGTTCTTC.

This rearrangement joins TRBV28 to TRBJ1-3; D unresolved. Trimming shortened V by 5 bases and J by 3 bases, and 14 bases separated the two germline ends. The CDR3 has 15 amino acids. The V gene's germline CDR1 is MDHEN and CDR2 SYDVKM. The CDR3 loop reads CASSGPASGGNTIYF. The CDR3 DNA is TGTGCCAGCAGTGGGCCTGCGTCCGGTGGAAACACCATATATTTT.

In the case of this clone: Distinct nucleotide sequences in the sample also encode this CDR3. The chain employs TRBV30 and TRBJ2-7, with D perhaps matching TRBD2 (5 bases). The CDR3 covers 12 residues. Trimming stripped 3 bases from V and 3 bases from J, with 9 bases between. CDR1 and CDR2 from the germline V gene are GTSNPN and SVGIG (reference sequence). The CDR3 protein is CAWSPGGYEQYF. DNA of the CDR3: TGTGCCTGGAGCCCTGGAGGCTACGAGCAGTACTTC. The whole variable domain, remainder taken from reference TRBV30 and TRBJ2-7, is SQTIHQWPATLVQPVGSPLSLECTVEGTSNPNLYWYRQAAGRGLQLLFYSVGIGQISSEVPQNLSASRPQDRQFILSSKKLLLSDSGFYLCAWSPGGYEQYFGPGTRLTVT.